What follows are 20 T cell receptor beta chains derived from one specimen sequenced in a study of neurological immune-mediated disorders. MiXCR, run by TCRdb on the 5' RACE reads, gives a single entry per CDR3 protein. The table has 50,000 to 70,000 distinct CDR3 sequences, 2% to 2.5% seen once; the top ten hold under 4%. The specimen was PBMCs. All receptors come from a man in his fifties or sixties with multiple sclerosis.

This clonotype was seen at least ten times. The V call is TRBV5-1, the J call TRBJ2-5; possible D gene TRBD2, 5 bases. This CDR3 region has 14 residues. Trimming stripped 0 bases from V and 4 bases from J, with 10 bases between. Per the germline V gene, CDR1 is SGHRS and CDR2 is YFSETQ. CDR3 protein: CASSLGASLETQYF. In nucleotides, the CDR3 is TGCGCCAGCAGCTTGGGGGCTAGCCTAGAGACCCAGTACTTC.

This clonotype was counted many times. The V and J genes are TRBV20-1 and TRBJ1-1; TRBD1 might be the D (5 bases). Deletions cut 5 bases from V and 7 bases from J, with 14 bases between. The CDR3 extends over 12 amino acids. CDR1 is DFQATT and CDR2 is SNEGSKA in the germline V gene (reference sequence). This chain's CDR3 is CSAPTGALEAFF. The CDR3 coding sequence is TGCAGTGCTCCCACCGGGGCACTTGAAGCTTTCTTT.

This clonotype has ten or more counts. This chain uses TRBV2 with TRBJ1-5, with D maybe TRBD1 (5 bases). Germline V gene sequence: CDR1 SNHLY, CDR2 FYNNEI. The V and J ends lost 3 bases and 6 bases respectively, with 9 bases between them. This CDR3 has 13 amino acids. DNA of the CDR3: TGTGCCAGCAGTGATCAGGGCCTTCAGCCCCAGCATTTT. It is translated as CASSDQGLQPQHF.

This clonotype was recorded many times. This chain uses TRBV11-2 with TRBJ2-7; the D is unclear. The V gene's germline CDR1 is SGHAT and CDR2 FQNNGV. The V gene lost 5 bases and the J gene lost 5 bases, with 16 bases spanning the gap. The CDR3 runs 14 residues. This chain's CDR3 is CASSEDRVVHEQYF. DNA for the CDR3: TGTGCCAGCAGCGAAGATAGGGTGGTCCACGAGCAGTACTTC.

This clonotype was recorded at least ten times. This chain uses TRBV6-1 with TRBJ1-1; 9 bases agree with TRBD1. The V segment lost 5 bases and the J segment 1 base; nucleotides outside the gene matches: 8. CDR1 and CDR2 from the germline V gene are MNHNS and SASEGT. The CDR3 has 16 amino acids. The CDR3 bases are TGTGCCAGCAGTACCCGGACAGGGGTGAGGAACACTGAAGCTTTCTTT. It specifies CASSTRTGVRNTEAFF.

There are many counts of this clonotype. The chain's CDR3 is CSARSPQSQETQYF. In DNA form, the CDR3 reads TGCAGTGCTAGAAGCCCGCAAAGCCAAGAGACCCAGTACTTC. This chain uses TRBV20-1 with TRBJ2-5, with unresolved D. Germline V lookup: CDR1 DFQATT, CDR2 SNEGSKA (reference sequence). CDR3 length: 14 amino acids. The germline V and J ends were trimmed by 2 bases and 1 base, with 11 bases remaining between them.

This clonotype came up many times. V gene TRBV5-1 combines with J gene TRBJ1-4, with TRBD1 as a possible D gene (6 bases). The germline CDR1 and CDR2 sequences are SGHRS and YFSETQ. CDR3 length: 14 amino acids. V gave up 2 bases and J gave up 8 bases, with 13 bases separating them. The CDR3 sequence: CASSFSGGGEKLFF. The CDR3 DNA follows: TGCGCCAGCAGCTTTTCGGGGGGCGGCGAAAAACTGTTTTTT.

This clonotype was counted ten times or more. The chain is built from TRBV28 and TRBJ1-5; no definite D call. The germline V gene encodes CDR1 MDHEN and CDR2 SYDVKM. The length of the CDR3 is 14 residues. V gave up 5 bases and J gave up 4 bases, with 12 bases separating them. The CDR3 DNA reads as TGTGCCAGCAGTCCGGGAATGCTAAATCAGCCCCAGCATTTT. Residues: CASSPGMLNQPQHF.

In its sample, this clonotype was seen many times. The chain joins TRBV28 to TRBJ2-1, with 11 bases lining up with TRBD2. From germline, CDR1 is MDHEN and CDR2 SYDVKM. This CDR3 is 20 amino acids long. The V gene end was trimmed by 3 bases and the J gene end by 0 bases; junction bases not matched to a gene: 13. This chain's CDR3 is CASSFLFLAGGFSSYNEQFF. The CDR3, as DNA: TGTGCCAGCAGTTTTCTTTTTCTAGCGGGGGGTTTCAGCTCCTACAATGAGCAGTTCTTC.

The chain uses TRBV9 and TRBJ2-5; unclear D gene. Germline lookup yields CDR1 SGDLS and CDR2 YYNGEE. V lost 4 bases and J lost 2, with 15 bases in between. The CDR3 has 15 residues. CDR3 sequence (DNA): TGTGCCAGCAGCCCTACCCCCCTCAGGCAAGAGACCCAGTACTTC. It codes for CASSPTPLRQETQYF.

Worth noting for this clonotype: A much larger clone differs by one base, so this may be a read error. The chain uses TRBV5-1 and TRBJ2-6; perhaps TRBD2 as D (5 bases). Germline V CDR1 and CDR2: SGHRS, YFSETQ. The CDR3 covers 18 residues. V was shortened by 0 bases and J by 0 bases, with 13 bases between the two germline ends. Written as DNA, the CDR3 is TGCGCCAGCAGCTTGGCCGGGAAAGGGATCTCTGGGGCCAACGTCCTGACTTTC. Protein product: CASSLAGKGISGANVLTF. The whole variable domain, remainder taken from reference TRBV5-1 and TRBJ2-6, is KAGVTQTPRYLIKTRGQQVTLSCSPISGHRSVSWYQQTPGQGLQFLFEYFSETQRNKGNFPGRFSGRQFSNSRSEMNVSTLELGDSALYLCASSLAGKGISGANVLTFGAGSRLTVL.

This clonotype was seen repeatedly, ten times or more. The rearrangement uses TRBV29-1 and TRBJ2-7; 8 nucleotides line up with TRBD1. The CDR3 spans 13 residues. Germline trimming cut 4 bases from V and 2 bases from J; bases unmatched to any gene: 4. CDR1 is SQVTM, CDR2 ANQGSEA, per germline. The CDR3 DNA follows: TGCAGCGTTGTCCGGGACAGGCCCTACGAGCAGTACTTC. Its translation: CSVVRDRPYEQYF.

This clonotype was observed many times. The chain carries TRBV12-3 or TRBV12-4 and TRBJ2-7, with 7 bases identical to TRBD2. V lost 2 bases and J lost 6; bases outside the gene matches: 4. The CDR3 is made up of 13 amino acids. The CDR3: CASSLWEGPEQYF. The CDR3 DNA sequence: TGTGCCAGCAGTTTATGGGAGGGGCCCGAGCAGTACTTC.

This clonotype was counted ten times or more. The V gene is TRBV7-8, the J gene TRBJ2-2; 9 bases fit TRBD1. The J segment lost 5 bases and the V segment lost 4 bases, leaving 8 bases of the junction unmatched. The CDR3 sequence is 16 residues long. The germline CDR1 and CDR2 sequences are SGHVS and FQNEAQ. The CDR3 region has the DNA TGTGCCAGCAGCTCTGGGGGGACAGGGAGGACCGGGGAGCTGTTTTTT. It encodes CASSSGGTGRTGELFF.

The chain couples TRBV18 to TRBJ1-2, with 10 bases lining up with TRBD1. Germline values: CDR1 KGHSH, CDR2 LQKENI. This CDR3 is built from 15 residues. The V segment lost 3 bases and the J segment 2 bases; nucleotides outside the gene matches: 3. The CDR3 protein is CASSPGQGGNYGYTF. The CDR3 nucleotides are TGTGCCAGCTCACCCGGACAGGGGGGGAACTATGGCTACACCTTC.

The table lists this clonotype with many counts. The chain recombines TRBV24-1 with TRBJ2-3; 9 bases line up with TRBD1. In germline, CDR1 is KGHDR, CDR2 SFDVKD. Trimming at V came to 4 bases and at J to 9 bases, leaving 13 bases not matched to a gene. This CDR3 region has 16 residues. CDR3 coding DNA: TGTGCCACCAGTGACCCCCGACAGGGGGAGAGGCGGACGCAGTATTTT. Protein sequence: CATSDPRQGERRTQYF.

This clonotype was detected ten times or more. At one end the junction does not follow the germline gene, possibly because of a read error. The chain recombines TRBV20-1 with TRBJ2-5; a possible D gene is TRBD2 (7 bases). Germline V gives CDR1 DFQATT, CDR2 SNEGSKA (reference sequence). This CDR3 region has 11 residues. The CDR3 is CSAQKGGTLNF. Here the CDR3 DNA reads TGCAGTGCCCAAAAGGGGGGGACTCTAAACTTC.

This clonotype was seen ten or more times. The chain is built from TRBV7-9 and TRBJ1-2; D remains ambiguous. The CDR3 loop spans 14 amino acids. CDR1 is SEHNR and CDR2 is FQNEAQ in the germline V gene (reference sequence). V gave up 5 bases and J gave up 6 bases, with 16 bases separating them. The CDR3 DNA is TGTGCCAGCAGCCTTGACATCCGAGGCGATGGCTACACCTTC. Its translation: CASSLDIRGDGYTF.

This clonotype was detected many times. The genes are TRBV21-1 and TRBJ1-5; the D call of TRBD1 is as the table states it, not checked on the DNA. TRBV21-1 is listed as a pseudogene. The CDR3 spans 16 residues. DNA of the CDR3: TGTGCCAGCAGCATGACAGGGGAATCGAAAAATCAGCCCCAGCATTTT. Translating gives CASSMTGESKNQPQHF.

This clonotype has a count of ten or more. This rearrangement joins TRBV20-1 to TRBJ2-4; 9 nucleotides match TRBD1. This CDR3 is built from 14 residues. The germline CDR1 and CDR2 sequences are DFQATT and SNEGSKA (reference sequence). The V segment lost 4 bases and the J segment 3 bases; nucleotides outside the gene matches: 4. The CDR3 region has the DNA TGCAGTGCTAACAGGGGGCGCGGCAAAAACATTCAGTACTTC. Its translation is CSANRGRGKNIQYF.